This TCR beta chain was sequenced in a study of blood T cell repertoires in COVID-19. Study in general: The origin of the acute and convalescent COVID-19 samples was the United States, Italy and Spain. PBMCs, B-cell-depleted T cells, or T cells were the source of the cDNA or gDNA that made up the material.

J gave up 4 bases and V 8 bases, and 19 bases lay outside the gene matches. The CDR3 runs to 17 residues. From germline, CDR1 is MGHRA and CDR2 YSYEKL. The authors' processing: Amplification with reference gene primers provided the estimates of nucleated cell counts. Profiled with immunoSEQ multiplex PCR; TCRdb holds only in-frame clones, not every one. That table furnishes V, J and clone size, whereas the DNA furnished D and trimming. The sample consists of more than 110,000 clones, roughly four fifths of them appearing once. The chain combines TRBV4-1 with TRBJ2-5; 7 bases agree with TRBD2. The sample comprised peripheral blood. This TCR was sampled from an older woman with acute or convalescent COVID-19. The DNA of the CDR3 is TGCGCCAGCTCCCCCGGCGCGGGAGATCGGGGGAGAGAGACCCAGTACTTC. It yields the protein CASSPGAGDRGRETQYF.